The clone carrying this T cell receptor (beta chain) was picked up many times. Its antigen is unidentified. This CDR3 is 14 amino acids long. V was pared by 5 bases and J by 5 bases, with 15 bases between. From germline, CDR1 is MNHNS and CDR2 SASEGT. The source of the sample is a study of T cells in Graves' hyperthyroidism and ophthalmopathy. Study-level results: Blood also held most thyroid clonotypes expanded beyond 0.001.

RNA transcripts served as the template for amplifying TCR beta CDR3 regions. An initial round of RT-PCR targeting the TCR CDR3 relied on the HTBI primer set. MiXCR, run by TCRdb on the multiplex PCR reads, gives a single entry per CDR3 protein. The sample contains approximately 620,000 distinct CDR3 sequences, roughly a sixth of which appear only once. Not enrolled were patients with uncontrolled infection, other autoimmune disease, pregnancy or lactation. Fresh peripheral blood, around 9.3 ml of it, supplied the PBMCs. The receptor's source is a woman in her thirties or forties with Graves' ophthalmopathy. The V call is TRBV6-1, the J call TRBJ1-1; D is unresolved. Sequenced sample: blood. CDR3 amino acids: CASSMTPVRTEAFF. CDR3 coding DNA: TGTGCCAGCAGTATGACTCCGGTTCGGACTGAAGCTTTCTTT.